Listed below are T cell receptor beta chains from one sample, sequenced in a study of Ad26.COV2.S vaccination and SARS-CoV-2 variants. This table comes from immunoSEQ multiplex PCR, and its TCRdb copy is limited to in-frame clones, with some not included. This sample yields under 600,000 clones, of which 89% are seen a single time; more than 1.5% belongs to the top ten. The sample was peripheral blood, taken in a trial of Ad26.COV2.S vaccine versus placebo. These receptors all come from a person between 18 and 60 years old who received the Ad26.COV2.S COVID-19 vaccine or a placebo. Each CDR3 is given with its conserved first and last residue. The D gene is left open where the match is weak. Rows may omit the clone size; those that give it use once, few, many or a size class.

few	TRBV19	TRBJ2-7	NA	CASSIVRGSKAYEQYF	TGTGCCAGTAGTATAGTCCGCGGCTCCAAGGCGTACGAGCAGTACTTC
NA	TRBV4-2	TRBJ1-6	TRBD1	CASSQSRQGNSPLHF	TGTGCCAGCAGCCAGTCCCGACAGGGGAATTCACCCCTCCACTTT
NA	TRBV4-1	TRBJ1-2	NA	CASSQGVWNGGYTF	TGCGCCAGCAGCCAAGGAGTTTGGAACGGTGGCTACACCTTC
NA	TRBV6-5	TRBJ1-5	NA	CASNPAVSNQPQHF	TGTGCCAGCAATCCGGCCGTTAGCAATCAGCCCCAGCATTTT
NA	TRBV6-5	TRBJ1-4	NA	CASRTGLEKLFF	TGTGCCAGCCGAACCGGGTTGGAAAAACTGTTTTTT
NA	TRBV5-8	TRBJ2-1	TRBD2	CASSSGALAGSYNEQFF	TGTGCCAGCAGCTCGGGCGCACTAGCGGGTTCCTACAATGAGCAGTTCTTC
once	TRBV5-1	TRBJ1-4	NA	CASSLLTGGKLFF	TGCGCCAGCAGCTTGTTGACGGGCGGAAAACTGTTTTTT
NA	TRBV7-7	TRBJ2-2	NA	CASSPRTANTGELFF	TGTGCTAGCAGCCCACGGACAGCTAACACCGGGGAGCTGTTTTTT
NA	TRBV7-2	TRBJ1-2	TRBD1	CASSFVGQGVYGYTF	TGTGCCAGCAGCTTTGTTGGACAGGGGGTTTATGGCTACACCTTC
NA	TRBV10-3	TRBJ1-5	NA	CAISEQGGNQPQHF	TGTGCCATCAGTGAACAGGGAGGGAATCAGCCCCAGCATTTT
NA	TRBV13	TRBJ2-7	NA	CASSPDRDISSYEQYF	TGTGCCAGCAGCCCCGACCGGGACATCAGCTCCTACGAGCAGTACTTC
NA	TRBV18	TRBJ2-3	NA	CASASPGSRDTQYF	TGTGCCAGCGCCTCCCCTGGTTCTAGGGATACGCAGTATTTT
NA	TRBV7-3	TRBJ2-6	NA	CASSLTAVGGANVLTF	TGTGCCAGCAGCTTAACGGCAGTCGGTGGGGCCAACGTCCTGACTTTC
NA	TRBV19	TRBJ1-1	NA	CASSRRGTVNTEAFF	TGTGCCAGTAGCCGCAGGGGAACGGTGAACACTGAAGCTTTCTTT
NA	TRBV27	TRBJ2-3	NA	CASRQKGIGGPSTDTQYF	TGTGCCAGCAGACAGAAGGGTATTGGCGGCCCGAGCACAGATACGCAGTATTTT
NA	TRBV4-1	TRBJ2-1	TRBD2	CASSQVGTSGTFSEMGVQFF	TGCGCCAGCAGCCAAGTGGGGACTAGCGGGACGTTCTCGGAGATGGGGGTGCAGTTCTTC
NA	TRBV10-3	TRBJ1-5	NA	CAISDPDRQPQHF	TGTGCCATCAGTGATCCGGACAGACAGCCCCAGCATTTT
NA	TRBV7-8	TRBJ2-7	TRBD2	CASSRRESGTSSYEQYF	TGTGCCAGCAGCCGGAGGGAAAGCGGGACCAGCTCCTACGAGCAGTACTTC
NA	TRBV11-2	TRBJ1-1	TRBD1	CASSFPRDREFMNTEAFF	TGTGCCAGCAGCTTTCCTCGGGACAGGGAGTTCATGAACACTGAAGCTTTCTTT
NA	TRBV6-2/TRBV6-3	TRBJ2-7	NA	CASSYPPGRNGEQYF	TGTGCCAGCAGTTACCCACCGGGCCGGAATGGGGAGCAGTACTTC
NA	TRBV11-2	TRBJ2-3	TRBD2	CASSLAAGARASTDTQYF	TGTGCCAGCAGCTTAGCAGCGGGGGCCCGTGCTAGCACAGATACGCAGTATTTT
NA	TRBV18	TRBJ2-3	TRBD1	CASSPRQGPDTQYF	TGTGCCAGCTCACCAAGACAGGGGCCAGATACGCAGTATTTT